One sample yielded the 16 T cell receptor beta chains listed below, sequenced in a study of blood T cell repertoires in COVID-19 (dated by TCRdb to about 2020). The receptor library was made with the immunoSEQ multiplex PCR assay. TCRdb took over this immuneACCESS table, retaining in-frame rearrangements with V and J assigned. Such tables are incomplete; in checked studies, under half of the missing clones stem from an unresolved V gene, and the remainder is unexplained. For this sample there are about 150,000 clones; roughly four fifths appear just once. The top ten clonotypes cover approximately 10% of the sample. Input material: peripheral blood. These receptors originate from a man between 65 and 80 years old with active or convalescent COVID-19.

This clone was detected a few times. The CDR3 sequence: CASSPGHMNTEAFF. CDR3 nucleotide sequence: TGTGCCAGCAGCCCGGGACACATGAACACTGAAGCTTTCTTT. The genes are TRBV6-2 or TRBV6-3 and TRBJ1-1; TRBD1 might be the D (6 bases). CDR1 and CDR2 from the germline V gene are MNHEY and SVGEGT. Trimming removed 6 bases from V and 0 bases from J, with 11 bases in between. The CDR3 runs 14 residues.

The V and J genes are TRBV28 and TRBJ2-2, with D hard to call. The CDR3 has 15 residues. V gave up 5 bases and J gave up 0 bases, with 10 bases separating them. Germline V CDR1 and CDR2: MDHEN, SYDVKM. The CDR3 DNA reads TGTGCCAGCAGTGCCCCCGGTTCGAACACCGGGGAGCTGTTTTTT. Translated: CASSAPGSNTGELFF.

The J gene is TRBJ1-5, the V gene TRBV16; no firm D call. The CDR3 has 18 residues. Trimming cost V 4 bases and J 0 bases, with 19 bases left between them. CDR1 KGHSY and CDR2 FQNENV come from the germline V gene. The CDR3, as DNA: TGTGCCAGCAGCCTCACGTACCTCGGAGACCCTAGCAATCAGCCCCAGCATTTT. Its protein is CASSLTYLGDPSNQPQHF.

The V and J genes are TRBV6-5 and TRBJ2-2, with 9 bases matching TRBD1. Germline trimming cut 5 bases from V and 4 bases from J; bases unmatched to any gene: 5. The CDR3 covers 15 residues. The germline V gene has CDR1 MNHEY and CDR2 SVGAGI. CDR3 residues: CASSLQGAGTGELFF. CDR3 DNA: TGTGCCAGCAGTCTACAGGGGGCGGGCACCGGGGAGCTGTTTTTT.

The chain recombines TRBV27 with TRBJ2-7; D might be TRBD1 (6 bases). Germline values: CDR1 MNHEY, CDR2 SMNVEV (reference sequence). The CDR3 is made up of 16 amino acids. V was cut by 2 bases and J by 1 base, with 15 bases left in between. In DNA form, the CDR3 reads TGTGCCAGCAGTTTAGGGCCAGGGGCGAATTCCTACGAGCAGTACTTC. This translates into CASSLGPGANSYEQYF.

CDR3 DNA: TGTGCCACCAGCACCCTGCGAGAGGGCTTCAGATATAGCAATCAGCCCCAGCATTTT. Its protein is CATSTLREGFRYSNQPQHF. The chain has TRBV15 and TRBJ1-5; D uncertain. The CDR3 covers 19 residues. CDR1 is LNHNV and CDR2 is YYDKDF in the germline V gene (reference sequence). The V end was cut by 4 bases, the J end by 0 bases, with 22 bases between.

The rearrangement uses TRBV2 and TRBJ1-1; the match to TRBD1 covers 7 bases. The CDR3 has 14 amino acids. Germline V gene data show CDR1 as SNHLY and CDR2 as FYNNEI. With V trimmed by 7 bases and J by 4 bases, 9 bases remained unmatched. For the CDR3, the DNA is TGTGCCAGCAACCCGACAGGGATGAGCACTGAAGCTTTCTTT. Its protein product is CASNPTGMSTEAFF.

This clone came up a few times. The CDR3 nucleotides read TGCGCCAGCAGCTTATCCGGGACTTACTCCTACGAGCAGTACTTC. The encoded protein is CASSLSGTYSYEQYF. V is TRBV5-1 and J is TRBJ2-7; the D gene is possibly TRBD2 (6 bases). Germline CDR1 SGHRS, CDR2 YFSETQ. Trimming pared 2 bases from V and 0 bases from J, leaving 12 bases between. The CDR3 has 15 residues.

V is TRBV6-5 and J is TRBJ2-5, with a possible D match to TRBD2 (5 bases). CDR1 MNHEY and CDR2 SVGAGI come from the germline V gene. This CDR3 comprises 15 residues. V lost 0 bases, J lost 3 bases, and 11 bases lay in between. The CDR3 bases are TGTGCCAGCAGTTACTCTGGGAGCCCCGAAGAGACCCAGTACTTC. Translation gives CASSYSGSPEETQYF.

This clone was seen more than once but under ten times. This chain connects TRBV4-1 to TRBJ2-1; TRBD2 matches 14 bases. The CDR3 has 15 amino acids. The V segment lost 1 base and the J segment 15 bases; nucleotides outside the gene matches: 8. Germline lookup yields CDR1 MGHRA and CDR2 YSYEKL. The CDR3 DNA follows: TGCGCCAGCAGCCAAGCCCAGGGACTAGCGGGAGTTCCGTTCTTC. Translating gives CASSQAQGLAGVPFF.

CDR3 amino acids: CASSQALRSGEAFF. The CDR3 nucleotides read TGTGCCAGCAGCCAAGCCCTCCGGTCTGGTGAAGCTTTCTTT. The chain links TRBV14 to TRBJ1-1; no definite D call. There are 14 residues in the CDR3. Germline CDR1 and CDR2: SGHDN and FVKESK. V lost 1 base and J lost 7, with 13 bases in between.

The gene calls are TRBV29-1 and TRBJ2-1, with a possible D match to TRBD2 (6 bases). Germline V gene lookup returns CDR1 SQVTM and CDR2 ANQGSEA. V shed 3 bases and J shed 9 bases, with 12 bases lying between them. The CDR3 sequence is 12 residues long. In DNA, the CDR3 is TGCAGCGTTGATAGGGACTTAGGTGAGCAGTTCTTC. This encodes CSVDRDLGEQFF.

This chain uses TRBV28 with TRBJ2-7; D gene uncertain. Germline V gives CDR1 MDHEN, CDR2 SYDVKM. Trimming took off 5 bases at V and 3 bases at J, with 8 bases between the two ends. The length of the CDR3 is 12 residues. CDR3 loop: CASSAANYEQYF. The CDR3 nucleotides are TGTGCCAGCAGTGCGGCAAACTACGAGCAGTACTTC. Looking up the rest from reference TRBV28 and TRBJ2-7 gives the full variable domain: DVKVTQSSRYLVKRTGEKVFLECVQDMDHENMFWYRQDPGLGLRLIYFSYDVKMKEKGDIPEGYSVSREKKERFSLILESASTNQTSMYLCASSAANYEQYFGPGTRLTVT.

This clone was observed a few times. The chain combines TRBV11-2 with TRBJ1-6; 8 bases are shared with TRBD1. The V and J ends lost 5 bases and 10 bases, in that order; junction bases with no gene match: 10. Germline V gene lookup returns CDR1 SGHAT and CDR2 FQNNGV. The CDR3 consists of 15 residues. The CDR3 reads CASSIDRGGHSPLHF. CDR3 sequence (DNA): TGTGCCAGCAGCATCGACAGGGGAGGGCACTCACCCCTCCACTTT. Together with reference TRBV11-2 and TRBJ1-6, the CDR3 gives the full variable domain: EAGVAQSPRYKIIEKRQSVAFWCNPISGHATLYWYQQILGQGPKLLIQFQNNGVVDDSQLPKDRFSAERLKGVDSTLKIQPAKLEDSAVYLCASSIDRGGHSPLHFGNGTRLTVT.

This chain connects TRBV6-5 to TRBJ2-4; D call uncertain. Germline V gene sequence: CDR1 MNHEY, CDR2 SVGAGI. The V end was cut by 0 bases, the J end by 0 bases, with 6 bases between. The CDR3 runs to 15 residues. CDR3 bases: TGTGCCAGCAGTTACTCGAGCTCAGCCAAAAACATTCAGTACTTC. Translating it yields CASSYSSSAKNIQYF.

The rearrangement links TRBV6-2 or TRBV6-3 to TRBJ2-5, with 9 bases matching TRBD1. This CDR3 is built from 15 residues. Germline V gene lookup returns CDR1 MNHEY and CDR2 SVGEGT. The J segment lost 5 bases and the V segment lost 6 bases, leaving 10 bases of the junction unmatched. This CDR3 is CASSPRDRVFETQYF. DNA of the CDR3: TGTGCCAGCAGCCCCCGGGACAGGGTTTTCGAGACCCAGTACTTC.